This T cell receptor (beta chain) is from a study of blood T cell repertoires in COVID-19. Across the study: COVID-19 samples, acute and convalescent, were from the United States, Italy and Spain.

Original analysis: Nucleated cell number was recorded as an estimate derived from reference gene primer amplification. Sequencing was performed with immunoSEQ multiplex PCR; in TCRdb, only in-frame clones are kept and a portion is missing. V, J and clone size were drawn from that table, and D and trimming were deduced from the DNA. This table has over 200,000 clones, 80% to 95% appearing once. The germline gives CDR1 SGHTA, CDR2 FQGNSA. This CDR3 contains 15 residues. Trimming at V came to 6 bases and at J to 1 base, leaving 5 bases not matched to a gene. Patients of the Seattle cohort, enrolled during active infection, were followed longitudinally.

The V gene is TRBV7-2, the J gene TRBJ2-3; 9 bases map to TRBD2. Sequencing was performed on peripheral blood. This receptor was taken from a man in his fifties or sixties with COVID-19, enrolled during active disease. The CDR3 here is CASRLRLAGTDTQYF. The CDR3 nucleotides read TGTGCCAGCAGACTCCGACTAGCGGGCACAGATACGCAGTATTTT.